The clone carrying this T cell receptor beta chain was observed a few times. This record belongs to a study of T cells after yellow fever vaccination. The V and J ends lost 7 bases and 2 bases respectively, with 12 bases between them. Germline V gene lookup returns CDR1 SGHRS and CDR2 YFSETQ. The CDR3 extends over 13 amino acids. TCRdb reprocessed the 5' RACE reads with MiXCR, giving one entry per CDR3 protein. This sample yields about 74,000 distinct CDR3 sequences, of which about 6.6% are seen a single time; roughly a third belongs to the top ten. This specimen was CD8+ T cells sorted from PBMCs, taken 5 days after the first yellow fever vaccination. V and J are TRBV5-1 and TRBJ2-5; D remains ambiguous. The clonotype was recovered from a man younger than 35 who received the YFV17D yellow fever vaccine. The CDR3 DNA reads as TGCGCCAGCCGGCGTATGGGGCAAGAGACCCAGTACTTC. It encodes CASRRMGQETQYF.